This T cell receptor beta chain is from a study of blood T cell repertoires in COVID-19. For the study at large: Nucleic acid was either cDNA or gDNA, and it came from T cells, B-cell-depleted T cells, or PBMCs.

V was trimmed by 0 bases and J by 2 bases, leaving 7 bases between them. This CDR3 region has 14 residues. Looked up from germline, CDR1 is SGHRS and CDR2 is YFSETQ. Clones were sequenced by immunoSEQ multiplex PCR, and TCRdb holds only the in-frame ones, with some missing. There are 40,000 to 60,000 clones in the sample; about 88% occur only once, and over 4.5% lies in the top ten. Material: peripheral blood. The chain uses TRBV5-1 and TRBJ2-3; D not resolved. This clonotype was sampled from a man aged 35-49 years with active COVID-19. The CDR3 DNA is TGCGCCAGCAGCTTGGACACCTCCACAGATACGCAGTATTTT. The encoded protein is CASSLDTSTDTQYF.